This TCR beta chain stems from a study of identical twins. TCRdb reprocessed the 5' RACE reads via MiXCR and lists one record per CDR3 protein. The data contain around 960,000 distinct CDR3 sequences, over 9% of them singletons. Germline V gives CDR1 DFQATT, CDR2 SNEGSKA (reference sequence). The CDR3 totals 13 residues. The junction had 8 bases not matched to a gene; V was cut back by 6 bases and J by 5 bases. These data were also filed under a second study, of yellow fever vaccine responses in identical twins. That work states: In identical twins, vaccine T cell responses appeared partly shared and partly individual.

The receptor was derived from a woman aged 18 to 35 in good health. The chain joins TRBV20-1 to TRBJ2-5, with 8 bases fitting TRBD1. Material: PBMCs. CDR3: CSAHRGSGETQYF. CDR3 coding DNA: TGCAGTGCGCACAGGGGGAGCGGGGAGACCCAGTACTTC.